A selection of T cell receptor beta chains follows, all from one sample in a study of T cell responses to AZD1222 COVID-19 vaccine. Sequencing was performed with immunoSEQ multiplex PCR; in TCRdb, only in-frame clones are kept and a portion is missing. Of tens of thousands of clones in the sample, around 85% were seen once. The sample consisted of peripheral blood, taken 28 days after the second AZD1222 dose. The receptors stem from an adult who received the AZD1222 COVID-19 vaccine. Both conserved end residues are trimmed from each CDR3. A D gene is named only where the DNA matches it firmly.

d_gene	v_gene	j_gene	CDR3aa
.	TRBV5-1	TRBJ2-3	ASSSGTQIDTQY
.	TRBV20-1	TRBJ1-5	SARGIQPQH
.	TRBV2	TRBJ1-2	ASRGGVGHAKGYT
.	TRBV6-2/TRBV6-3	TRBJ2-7	ASSYSKYEQY
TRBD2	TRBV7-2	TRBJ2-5	ASSLAGGYETQY
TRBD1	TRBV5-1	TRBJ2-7	ASSSQGQGYEQY
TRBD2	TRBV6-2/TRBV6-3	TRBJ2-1	ASSNWTSGSSEQF
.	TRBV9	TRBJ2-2	ASSVTGIQPRGLF
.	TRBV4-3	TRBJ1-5	ASSQDLNQPQH
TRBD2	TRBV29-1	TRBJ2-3	SVGGGVSGADTQY
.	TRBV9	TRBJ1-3	ASSSRTDGNTIY
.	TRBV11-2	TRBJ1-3	ASSLGRSSAGNTIY
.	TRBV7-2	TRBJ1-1	ASSLNFRVSTEAF
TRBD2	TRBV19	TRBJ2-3	ASTLAGVTTDTQY
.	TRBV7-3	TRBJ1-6	ASSLTGRSNSPLH
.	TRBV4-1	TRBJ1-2	ASSQPNSYGYT
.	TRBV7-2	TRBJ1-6	ASSLEGLNSPLH
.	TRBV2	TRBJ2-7	ASIGQGWEQY
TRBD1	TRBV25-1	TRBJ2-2	ASGRQGATGELF
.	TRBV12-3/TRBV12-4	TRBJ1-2	ASSLGRSDGYT
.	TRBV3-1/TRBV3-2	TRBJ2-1	ASSQGRAGANEQF
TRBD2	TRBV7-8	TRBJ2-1	ASRRLADEQF
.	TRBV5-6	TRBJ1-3	AHGPSGNTIY
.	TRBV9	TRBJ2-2	ASSFGLNRNTGELF
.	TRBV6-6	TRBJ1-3	ASSFGTLGNTIY
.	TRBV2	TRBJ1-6	ASRNRQAYNSPLH
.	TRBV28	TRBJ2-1	ASSPARGNEQF